Following are 15 T cell receptor beta chains from one sample sequenced in a study of Graves' ophthalmopathy and Graves' hyperthyroidism. RNA transcripts served as template for amplifying TCR beta CDR3 sequences. HTBI primers primed a first-round RT-PCR, and a second-round multiplex PCR followed. TCRdb fed the multiplex PCR reads into MiXCR, producing one record per CDR3 protein. This table has fewer than 650,000 distinct CDR3 sequences, 22% appearing once. Sequencing was performed on peripheral blood. All receptors derive from a woman aged 18-30 years with stable Graves' hyperthyroidism. Some clones in this sample may be carry-over from other donors' samples.

This clonotype showed up many times. The chain recombines TRBV14 with TRBJ2-7; D might be TRBD1 (6 bases). Germline loops: CDR1 SGHDN, CDR2 FVKESK. The CDR3 runs 16 residues. Trimming left V 3 bases short and J 0 bases short, with 15 bases between. CDR3 bases: TGTGCCAGCAGCCAGTACGGCAGGGGTAGCTCCTACGAGCAGTACTTC. Its translation is CASSQYGRGSSYEQYF.

This clonotype was counted a few times. V gene TRBV6-5 combines with J gene TRBJ2-5; D possibly corresponds to TRBD2 (6 bases). The CDR3 runs 16 residues. The V gene's germline CDR1 is MNHEY and CDR2 SVGAGI. V lost 4 bases and J 3 bases, leaving 18 bases between the germline ends. The CDR3 nucleotides are TGTGCCAGCAGTTCTTACGGTCTGGGACTCAAAGAGACCCAGTACTTC. This translates into CASSSYGLGLKETQYF.

There are many counts of this clonotype. The gene calls are TRBV20-1 and TRBJ2-7, with D unclear. Trimming removed 3 bases from V and 7 bases from J, with 19 bases in between. CDR1 and CDR2 (germline): DFQATT, SNEGSKA (reference sequence). This CDR3 is built from 14 residues. The CDR3 spells CSASRPNLGWEQYF. The CDR3 DNA sequence: TGCAGTGCTAGTAGGCCTAACCTAGGGTGGGAGCAGTACTTC.

The sample holds many counts of this clonotype. This chain uses TRBV7-3 with TRBJ1-1; D not certain. Germline V gives CDR1 SGHTA, CDR2 FQGTGA. This CDR3 contains 14 residues. V was shortened by 5 bases and J by 6 bases, with 16 bases between the two germline ends. The CDR3 loop is CASSIGLSGAEAFF. The CDR3 DNA is TGTGCCAGCAGCATAGGCTTAAGTGGCGCTGAAGCTTTCTTT.

In this sample, this clonotype turned up many times. This rearrangement joins TRBV5-1 to TRBJ2-7, with D perhaps given as TRBD1 or TRBD2 (5 bases each). The CDR3 contains 17 residues. Germline CDR1 is SGHRS and CDR2 is YFSETQ. Trimming removed 0 bases from V and 5 bases from J, with 21 bases in between. CDR3 DNA sequence: TGCGCCAGCAGCTTGGGACTCGGGGCGACCGTAAGCGACGAGCAGTACTTC. Translating it yields CASSLGLGATVSDEQYF. The full variable domain, in which reference TRBV5-1 and TRBJ2-7 provide the parts outside the CDR3, is KAGVTQTPRYLIKTRGQQVTLSCSPISGHRSVSWYQQTPGQGLQFLFEYFSETQRNKGNFPGRFSGRQFSNSRSEMNVSTLELGDSALYLCASSLGLGATVSDEQYFGPGTRLTVT.

At least ten counts were recorded for this clonotype. The chain links TRBV6-5 to TRBJ1-3; a possible D gene is TRBD1 (6 bases). With 6 bases removed from V and 3 bases from J, the gap between germline ends came to 9 bases. The CDR3 totals 13 residues. In germline, CDR1 is MNHEY, CDR2 SVGAGI. CDR3 coding DNA: TGTGCCAGCAGACAGGGATTTGGAAACACCATATATTTT. Protein: CASRQGFGNTIYF.

This clonotype was detected many times. The chain recombines TRBV2 with TRBJ2-5, with 7 bases aligning to TRBD2. V was clipped by 5 bases and J by 3 bases; unmatched bases: 3. Germline CDR1 is SNHLY and CDR2 is FYNNEI. The CDR3 runs to 13 residues. The CDR3 protein is CASSRLAKETQYF. The CDR3 nucleotides are TGTGCCAGCAGTCGACTAGCAAAAGAGACCCAGTACTTC.

This clonotype was observed a few times. The chain uses TRBV18 and TRBJ2-5, with 8 bases matching TRBD1. The CDR3 contains 17 residues. V lost 4 bases, J lost 1 base, and 11 bases stayed unmatched. From germline, CDR1 is KGHSH and CDR2 LQKENI. The CDR3 region has the DNA TGTGCCAGCTCACGAATGATAGGACAGGGAGCCCAAGAGACCCAGTACTTC. It specifies CASSRMIGQGAQETQYF.

This clonotype appeared once. The V gene is TRBV11-2, the J gene TRBJ1-2; 10 nucleotides match TRBD1. With 1 base clipped from V and 4 bases from J, the junction kept 6 bases outside the gene matches. CDR1 SGHAT and CDR2 FQNNGV come from the germline V gene. The CDR3 contains 16 residues. The CDR3, as DNA: TGTGCCAGCAGCTTAGGTGGGACAGGGGTTAGCTATGGCTACACCTTC. Translation gives CASSLGGTGVSYGYTF.

This clonotype was counted between two and nine times. The rearrangement links TRBV12-3 or TRBV12-4 to TRBJ1-5; D remains unclear. The CDR3 is 14 amino acids. Trimming pared 3 bases from V and 2 bases from J, leaving 8 bases between. The CDR3 coding sequence is TGTGCCAGCAGTTTTAGACTCCGCAATCAGCCCCAGCATTTT. Its translation is CASSFRLRNQPQHF.

This clonotype was recorded many times. The chain carries TRBV6-5 and TRBJ1-3; D ambiguous. Germline loops: CDR1 MNHEY, CDR2 SVGAGI. V lost 4 bases, J lost 0 bases, and 7 bases lay in between. This CDR3 spans 14 amino acids. Here the CDR3 reads CASSSGTSGNTIYF. The CDR3 DNA sequence: TGTGCCAGCAGTTCAGGCACCTCTGGAAACACCATATATTTT.

This clonotype was observed a single time. The chain couples TRBV5-8 to TRBJ1-5, with 8 bases that match TRBD1. After removal of 5 bases from V and 7 bases from J, the junction contained 11 bases not matched to a gene. This CDR3 is 15 amino acids long. CDR1 is SGHTS, CDR2 YDEGEE, per germline. CDR3 bases: TGTGCCAGCAGTCTTGGGACAGGAGGCTACCAGCCCCAGCATTTT. It translates to CASSLGTGGYQPQHF.

This clonotype was seen a few times. The genes are TRBV6-1 and TRBJ2-2; no clear D gene. The CDR3 consists of 14 residues. V was trimmed by 11 bases and J by 1 base, leaving 14 bases between them. Germline V lookup: CDR1 MNHNS, CDR2 SASEGT. CDR3 loop: CAATGQMNTGELFF. CDR3 in DNA: TGTGCCGCTACCGGGCAGATGAACACCGGGGAGCTGTTTTTT.

This clonotype has ten or more counts. The chain combines TRBV28 with TRBJ2-7; TRBD2 aligns across 9 bases. The germline V gene encodes CDR1 MDHEN and CDR2 SYDVKM. V shed 6 bases, J shed 0 bases, and the junction held 12 bases outside the gene matches. This CDR3 has 17 residues. The CDR3 nucleotides read TGTGCCAGCAGCTACGTTACTAGCGGGCTCAGCTCCTACGAGCAGTACTTC. It is translated as CASSYVTSGLSSYEQYF.

This sequence joins TRBV6-1 and TRBJ2-7; 8 bases line up with TRBD1. CDR3 length: 15 amino acids. J gave up 1 base and V 5 bases, and 7 bases lay outside the gene matches. Germline V lookup: CDR1 MNHNS, CDR2 SASEGT. The CDR3 sequence: CASSKADRGSYEQYF. CDR3 bases: TGTGCCAGCAGTAAGGCCGACAGGGGTTCCTACGAGCAGTACTTC.